The sequence of this T cell receptor beta chain was determined in a study of shared clonotypes between healthy human individuals. Whole-study results and caveats: Only blood was sampled, and tissue TCR repertoires likely differ from blood ones.

TCRdb's table, derived via immunoSEQ multiplex PCR, lists solely in-frame clones and lacks some. The sample lists roughly 550,000 clones, roughly 95% occurring once. Positive CCR7 selection of CD45RO-negative cells yielded the naive CD8 cells, and terminally differentiated effector memory CD45RA+ cells were excluded. This clone was detected only once. What it binds is not known. The clonotype originates from a woman under 40 in good health. Sequenced: naive CD8+ T cells sorted from blood.

For the CDR3, the DNA is TGTGCCAGCAGCACAGGGTCGGACTATGGCTACACCTTC. Encoded protein: CASSTGSDYGYTF. This chain joins TRBV5-4 and TRBJ1-2, with D tentatively TRBD1 (6 bases). Trimming cost V 4 bases and J 3 bases, with 10 bases left between them. Germline-derived CDR1 and CDR2 are SGHNT and YYREEE (reference sequence). The CDR3 length is 13 residues.